The 21 T cell receptor beta chains listed next were all sequenced from one sample in a study of T cell responses to AZD1222 COVID-19 vaccine. This table comes from immunoSEQ multiplex PCR, and its TCRdb copy is limited to in-frame clones, with some not included. The sample consists of some 87,000 clones, 75% to 90% of them appearing once. The input for sequencing was peripheral blood, taken on day 0 of AZD1222 vaccination. These receptor sequences come from an adult in good health.

The chain is built from TRBV28 and TRBJ2-5; possibly TRBD2 for D (6 bases). This CDR3 has 17 amino acids. The V gene lost 5 bases and the J gene lost 1 base, with 20 bases spanning the gap. In germline, CDR1 is MDHEN, CDR2 SYDVKM. CDR3 sequence (DNA): TGTGCCAGCAGTCCCGGGGGAGCACAAACACCCCAAGAGACCCAGTACTTC. Translated: CASSPGGAQTPQETQYF. Full variable domain (outside the CDR3, taken from reference TRBV28 and TRBJ2-5): DVKVTQSSRYLVKRTGEKVFLECVQDMDHENMFWYRQDPGLGLRLIYFSYDVKMKEKGDIPEGYSVSREKKERFSLILESASTNQTSMYLCASSPGGAQTPQETQYFGPGTRLLVL.

The chain has TRBV7-2 and TRBJ2-7; D remains unclear. The germline gives CDR1 SGHTA, CDR2 FQGNSA. V dropped 0 bases and J dropped 3 bases, with 3 bases sitting between them. The CDR3 contains 12 residues. DNA for the CDR3: TGTGCCAGCAGCTTAGCCCTCTACGAGCAGTACTTC. The encoded protein is CASSLALYEQYF.

Notes on this clone: The germline gene is not matched at one end of the junction; a read error may be the cause. V is TRBV5-6 and J is TRBJ2-3; D tentatively fits TRBD1 or TRBD2 (6 bases each). Per the germline V gene, CDR1 is SGHDT and CDR2 is YYEEEE. The CDR3 is 17 residues long. CDR3 protein: CASNLKVDGGSGYTQYF. The CDR3 coding sequence is TGTGCCAGCAACTTGAAAGTCGACGGGGGCAGCGGGTATACGCAGTATTTT.

This clone showed up just once. This chain connects TRBV18 to TRBJ1-4; D perhaps matches TRBD1 (6 bases). V shed 3 bases and J shed 7 bases, with 6 bases lying between them. The germline CDR1 and CDR2 sequences are KGHSH and LQKENI. The CDR3 contains 12 residues. CDR3 DNA: TGTGCCAGCTCACCGGACAGTGAAAAACTGTTTTTT. Protein: CASSPDSEKLFF.

This chain joins TRBV2 and TRBJ1-5; D might be TRBD1 (5 bases). Trimming took 5 bases from V and 5 from J, leaving 16 bases between them. This CDR3 spans 15 amino acids. CDR1 and CDR2 (germline): SNHLY, FYNNEI. The CDR3 here is CASSLTVNLYQPQHF. The CDR3 nucleotides read TGTGCCAGCAGTCTGACAGTTAACTTATATCAGCCCCAGCATTTT.

This chain connects TRBV27 to TRBJ1-4; D is perhaps TRBD1 (5 bases). This CDR3 region has 21 residues. From germline, CDR1 is MNHEY and CDR2 SMNVEV (reference sequence). Trimming left V 0 bases short and J 0 bases short, with 23 bases between. The CDR3 protein is CASSLSAPGTGRGSTNEKLFF. The CDR3 DNA sequence: TGTGCCAGCAGTTTATCGGCCCCAGGTACAGGTCGTGGTTCAACTAATGAAAAACTGTTTTTT. The whole variable domain, remainder taken from reference TRBV27 and TRBJ1-4, is EAQVTQNPRYLITVTGKKLTVTCSQNMNHEYMSWYRQDPGLGLRQIYYSMNVEVTDKGDVPEGYKVSRKEKRNFPLILESPSPNQTSLYFCASSLSAPGTGRGSTNEKLFFGSGTQLSVL.

This chain connects TRBV6-1 to TRBJ1-6; D possibly corresponds to TRBD1 (6 bases). V lost 2 bases and J 7 bases, leaving 12 bases between the germline ends. Per the germline V gene, CDR1 is MNHNS and CDR2 is SASEGT. The CDR3 length is 15 residues. CDR3 DNA: TGTGCCAGCAGTGAATTGGGGGCAGGAAATTCACCCCTCCACTTT. This gives the protein CASSELGAGNSPLHF.

V gene TRBV6-2 or TRBV6-3 combines with J gene TRBJ2-3, with D perhaps matching TRBD1 (6 bases). This CDR3 region has 15 residues. Trimming took off 4 bases at V and 4 bases at J, with 15 bases between the two ends. Germline V CDR1 and CDR2: MNHEY, SVGEGT. The CDR3 DNA sequence: TGTGCCAGCAGTTTTCACAGGGATACGGCAGATACGCAGTATTTT. It translates to CASSFHRDTADTQYF.

This clone was detected a few times. The chain is built from TRBV12-3 or TRBV12-4 and TRBJ2-4; no definite D call. The CDR3 contains 12 residues. The V gene lost 5 bases and the J gene lost 1 base, with 3 bases spanning the gap. The CDR3 DNA reads as TGTGCCAGCAGTGGGGCCAAAAACATTCAGTACTTC. It encodes CASSGAKNIQYF.

This clone was counted a single time. This rearrangement joins TRBV19 to TRBJ2-1, with 11 bases matching TRBD2. The CDR3 has 13 amino acids. Germline V CDR1 and CDR2: LNHDA, SQIVND (reference sequence). V lost 5 bases and J lost 9; bases outside the gene matches: 3. The CDR3 spells CASSALAGVEQFF. The CDR3 DNA follows: TGTGCCAGTAGTGCACTAGCGGGAGTTGAGCAGTTCTTC.

Regarding this clone: An end of the junction differs from the germline gene, which may be a read error. This chain links TRBV6-5 with TRBJ1-4; 8 positions match TRBD1. This CDR3 is built from 15 residues. The germline CDR1 and CDR2 sequences are MNHEY and SVGAGI. For the CDR3, the DNA is TGTGCCAGCAGGGGGATCGGACAGGGAAATGGAAAACTGTTTTTT. It translates to CASRGIGQGNGKLFF.

The chain is built from TRBV3-1 (or the pseudogene TRBV3-2) and TRBJ2-3, with a weak D call TRBD2 (5 bases). The germline CDR1 and CDR2 sequences are LGHDT and YNNKEL (reference sequence). This CDR3 has 13 residues. V gave up 5 bases and J gave up 5 bases, with 11 bases separating them. The CDR3 coding sequence is TGTGCCAGCAGCGGAGGTGGACTAGATACGCAGTATTTT. Translation gives CASSGGGLDTQYF.

The rearrangement links TRBV7-9 to TRBJ2-2; D not certain. V dropped 5 bases and J dropped 8 bases, with 9 bases sitting between them. CDR1 and CDR2 from the germline V gene are SEHNR and FQNEAQ (reference sequence). The CDR3 spans 12 residues. The CDR3 bases are TGTGCCAGCAGCCCGACGGCGGGGGAGCTGTTTTTT. Protein sequence: CASSPTAGELFF.

The chain carries TRBV4-1 and TRBJ2-1; TRBD2 matches 7 bases. The J segment lost 4 bases and the V segment lost 3 bases, leaving 9 bases of the junction unmatched. CDR3 length: 16 amino acids. Germline V gene sequence: CDR1 MGHRA, CDR2 YSYEKL. Here the CDR3 DNA reads TGCGCCAGCAGCCAGGAGCGGGATGGGGTATACAATGAGCAGTTCTTC. Amino acid sequence: CASSQERDGVYNEQFF.

Only one count was recorded for this clone. The rearrangement uses TRBV6-5 and TRBJ2-1, with D perhaps matching TRBD1 (5 bases). The CDR3 is made up of 12 amino acids. Germline values: CDR1 MNHEY, CDR2 SVGAGI. Between the trimmed V and J ends, which lost 11 bases and 1 base, there was a span of 9 bases. CDR3 DNA: TGTGCCGCCAGGGATTCCTACAATGAGCAGTTCTTC. Its translation is CAARDSYNEQFF.

The J gene is TRBJ2-1, the V gene TRBV7-6; TRBD1 aligns across 9 bases. With 5 bases clipped from V and 6 bases from J, the junction kept 11 bases outside the gene matches. CDR1 and CDR2 from the germline V gene are SGHVS and FNYEAQ. The CDR3 loop spans 16 amino acids. The CDR3, as DNA: TGTGCCAGCAGCAAAGGACCGGGACAGGGCCTCAATGAGCAGTTCTTC. It translates to CASSKGPGQGLNEQFF. Using reference TRBV7-6 and TRBJ2-1 for the parts outside the CDR3, the full variable domain is GAGVSQSPRYKVTKRGQDVALRCDPISGHVSLYWYRQALGQGPEFLTYFNYEAQQDKSGLPNDRFSAERPEGSISTLTIQRTEQRDSAMYRCASSKGPGQGLNEQFFGPGTRLTVL.

This sequence joins TRBV7-2 and TRBJ2-3; D is unresolved. This CDR3 is 15 amino acids long. Per germline, CDR1 SGHTA and CDR2 FQGNSA. V lost 5 bases, J lost 2 bases, and 14 bases lay in between. The CDR3 DNA reads as TGTGCCAGCAGCCTCTTTGGGCAAAACACAGATACGCAGTATTTT. Amino acid sequence: CASSLFGQNTDTQYF.

Written as DNA, the CDR3 is TGTGCCAGCAGTCGAAAAGGGACTGGAAACACCATATATTTT. It encodes CASSRKGTGNTIYF. The chain combines TRBV27 with TRBJ1-3; D is uncertain. The CDR3 runs 14 residues. Per the germline V gene, CDR1 is MNHEY and CDR2 is SMNVEV (reference sequence). The germline V and J ends were trimmed by 5 bases and 2 bases, with 10 bases remaining between them.

This clone was recorded only once. The V and J genes are TRBV28 and TRBJ2-1; 9 bases align to TRBD1. This CDR3 has 14 residues. With V trimmed by 5 bases and J by 8 bases, 7 bases remained unmatched. Germline-derived CDR1 and CDR2 are MDHEN and SYDVKM. The CDR3 sequence is CASSEGTGLYEQFF. In DNA, the CDR3 is TGTGCCAGCAGTGAGGGGACAGGGCTTTATGAGCAGTTCTTC.

The chain has TRBV4-1 and TRBJ2-1; 10 nucleotides agree with TRBD2. From germline, CDR1 is MGHRA and CDR2 YSYEKL. Trimming at V came to 0 bases and at J to 9 bases, leaving 5 bases not matched to a gene. The CDR3 extends over 15 amino acids. The DNA of the CDR3 is TGCGCCAGCAGCCAAGACCAACTAGCGGGATCTGAGCAGTTCTTC. It specifies CASSQDQLAGSEQFF.

Only one count was recorded for this clone. The chain employs TRBV6-5 and TRBJ1-3; a possible D gene is TRBD1 (5 bases). The CDR3 totals 15 residues. V was clipped by 6 bases and J by 0 bases, with 12 bases between them. Germline V gene lookup returns CDR1 MNHEY and CDR2 SVGAGI. For the CDR3, the DNA is TGTGCCAGCAGCCGGGACGGTAGCTCTGGAAACACCATATATTTT. This encodes CASSRDGSSGNTIYF.